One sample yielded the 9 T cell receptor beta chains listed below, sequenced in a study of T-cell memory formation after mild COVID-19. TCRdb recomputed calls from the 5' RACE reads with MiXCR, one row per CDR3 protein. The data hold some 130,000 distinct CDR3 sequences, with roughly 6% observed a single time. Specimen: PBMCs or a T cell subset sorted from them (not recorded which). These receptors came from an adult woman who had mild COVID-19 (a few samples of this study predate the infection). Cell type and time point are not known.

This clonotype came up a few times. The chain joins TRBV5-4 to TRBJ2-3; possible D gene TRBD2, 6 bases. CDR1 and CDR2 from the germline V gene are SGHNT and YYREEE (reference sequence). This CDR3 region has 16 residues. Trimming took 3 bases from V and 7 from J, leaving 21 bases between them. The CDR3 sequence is CASSSSPGTYDYTQYF. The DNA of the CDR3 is TGTGCCAGCAGCTCCAGTCCCGGGACTTACGACTATACGCAGTATTTT.

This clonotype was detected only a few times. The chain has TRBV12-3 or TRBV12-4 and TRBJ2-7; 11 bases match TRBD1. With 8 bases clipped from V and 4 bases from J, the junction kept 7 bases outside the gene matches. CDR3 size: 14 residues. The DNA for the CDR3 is TGTGCCAGCTGCCGGACAGGGGGCGGGTACGAGCAGTACTTC. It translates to CASCRTGGGYEQYF.

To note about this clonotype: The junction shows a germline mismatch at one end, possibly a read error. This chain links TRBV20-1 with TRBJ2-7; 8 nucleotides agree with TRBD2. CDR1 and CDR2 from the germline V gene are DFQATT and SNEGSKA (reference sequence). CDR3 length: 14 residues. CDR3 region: CSVRAGARGGEQYF. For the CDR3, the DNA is TGCAGTGTTAGAGCGGGGGCCCGAGGTGGCGAGCAGTACTTC.

The CDR3 here is CASSEAVVQGQPQHF. The CDR3, as DNA: TGTGCCAGCAGTGAAGCGGTGGTGCAGGGACAGCCCCAGCATTTT. The V gene is TRBV6-1, the J gene TRBJ1-5; D is perhaps TRBD1 (5 bases). This CDR3 is 15 amino acids long. Deletions cut 0 bases from V and 7 bases from J, with 13 bases between. Per germline, CDR1 MNHNS and CDR2 SASEGT.

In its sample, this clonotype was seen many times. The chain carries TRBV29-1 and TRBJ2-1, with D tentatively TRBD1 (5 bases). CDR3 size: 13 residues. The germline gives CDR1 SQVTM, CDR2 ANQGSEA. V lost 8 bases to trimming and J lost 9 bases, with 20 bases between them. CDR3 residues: CSTRAQGSSEQFF. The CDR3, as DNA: TGCAGCACAAGAGCCCAGGGATCCAGTGAGCAGTTCTTC.

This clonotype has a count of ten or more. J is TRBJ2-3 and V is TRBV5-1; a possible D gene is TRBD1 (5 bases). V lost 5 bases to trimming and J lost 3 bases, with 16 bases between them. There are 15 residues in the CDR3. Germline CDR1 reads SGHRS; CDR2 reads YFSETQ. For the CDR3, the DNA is TGCGCCAGCAGGCTTTTCCAGGGAACGACAGATACGCAGTATTTT. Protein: CASRLFQGTTDTQYF.

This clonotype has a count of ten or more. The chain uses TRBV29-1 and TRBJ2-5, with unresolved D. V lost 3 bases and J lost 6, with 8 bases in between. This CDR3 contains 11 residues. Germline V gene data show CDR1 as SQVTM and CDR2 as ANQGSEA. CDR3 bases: TGCAGCGTTGATGGGGTGCAGACCCAGTACTTC. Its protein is CSVDGVQTQYF. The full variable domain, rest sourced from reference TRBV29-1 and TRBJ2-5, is SAVISQKPSRDICQRGTSLTIQCQVDSQVTMMFWYRQQPGQSLTLIATANQGSEATYESGFVIDKFPISRPNLTFSTLTVSNMSPEDSSIYLCSVDGVQTQYFGPGTRLLVL.

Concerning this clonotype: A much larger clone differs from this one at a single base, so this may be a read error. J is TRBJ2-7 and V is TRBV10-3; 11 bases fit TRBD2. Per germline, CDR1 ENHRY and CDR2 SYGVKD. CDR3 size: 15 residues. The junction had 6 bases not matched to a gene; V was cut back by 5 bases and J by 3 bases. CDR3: CAISQLAGVNYEQYF. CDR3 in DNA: TGTGCCATCAGTCAACTAGCGGGAGTTAACTACGAGCAGTACTTC.

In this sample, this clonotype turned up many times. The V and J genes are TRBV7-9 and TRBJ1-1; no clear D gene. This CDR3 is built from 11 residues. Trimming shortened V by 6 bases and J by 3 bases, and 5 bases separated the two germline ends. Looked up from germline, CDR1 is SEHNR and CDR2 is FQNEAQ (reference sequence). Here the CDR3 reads CASRKYTEAFF. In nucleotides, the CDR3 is TGTGCCAGCAGAAAGTACACTGAAGCTTTCTTT. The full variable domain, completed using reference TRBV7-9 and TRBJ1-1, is DTGVSQNPRHKITKRGQNVTFRCDPISEHNRLYWYRQTLGQGPEFLTYFQNEAQLEKSRLLSDRFSAERPKGSFSTLEIQRTEQGDSAMYLCASRKYTEAFFGQGTRLTVV.